The 23 T cell receptor beta chains given below trace back to one sample, sequenced in a study of post-analysis software for immune sequencing data. General study results and limits: In patients, a few TRBV segments were more frequent than in controls, with TRBV5-6, TRBV5-1 and TRBV20-1 among them.

Libraries were made from TCR beta cDNA, and they carried unique molecular identifiers. TCRdb re-called the PCR reads through MiXCR, storing one row per CDR3 protein. The data contain about 540,000 distinct CDR3 sequences, about a third of them singletons. No antigen has been identified for these receptors. Sequencing was done on a sample of blood. These receptors were taken from a girl aged 2-17 years with multiple sclerosis.

The sample holds many counts of this clonotype. The CDR3 bases are TGTGCCAGCAGCTTTATGGTCTCGGATACGCAGTATTTT. It codes for CASSFMVSDTQYF. This chain uses TRBV7-7 with TRBJ2-3; D remains unclear. The CDR3 runs to 13 residues. V lost 3 bases and J 6 bases, leaving 10 bases between the germline ends. CDR1 is SSHAT, CDR2 FNYEAQ, per germline (reference sequence). The entire variable domain, with the rest obtained from reference TRBV7-7 and TRBJ2-3, is as follows: GAGVSQSPRYKVTKRGQDVTLRCDPISSHATLYWYQQALGQGPEFLTYFNYEAQPDKSGLPSDRFSAERPEGSISTLTIQRTEQRDSAMYRCASSFMVSDTQYFGPGTRLTVL.

The V gene is TRBV6-6, the J gene TRBJ2-3; D ambiguous. CDR3 length equals 15 residues. Trimming left V 0 bases short and J 4 bases short, with 11 bases between. Per the germline V gene, CDR1 is MNHNY and CDR2 is SVGAGI (reference sequence). The CDR3 spells CASSYSSRAPDTQYF. DNA for the CDR3: TGTGCCAGCAGTTACTCGTCTCGGGCCCCAGATACGCAGTATTTT.

This clonotype has only a few counts. The chain is built from TRBV11-2 and TRBJ2-1, with D perhaps TRBD1 (5 bases). V lost 5 bases and J lost 7, with 12 bases in between. Germline CDR1 and CDR2: SGHAT and FQNNGV. The CDR3 totals 13 residues. DNA of the CDR3: TGTGCCAGCAGCCCACAAAACAGGAATGAGCAGTTCTTC. Protein: CASSPQNRNEQFF.

This clonotype was detected only a few times. This sequence joins TRBV5-6 and TRBJ2-5; 8 bases match TRBD2. Germline assignment: CDR1 SGHDT and CDR2 YYEEEE. J gave up 7 bases and V 5 bases, and 13 bases lay outside the gene matches. The CDR3 contains 15 residues. The CDR3 bases are TGTGCCAGCAGATCCGGGACTAGAGAAGAAGGGACCCAGTACTTC. Amino acids: CASRSGTREEGTQYF.

The chain combines TRBV7-2 with TRBJ2-3; D may be TRBD2 (6 bases). V dropped 4 bases and J dropped 6 bases, with 14 bases sitting between them. Looked up from germline, CDR1 is SGHTA and CDR2 is FQGNSA. The CDR3 covers 14 residues. CDR3 in amino acids: CASSSRWGEDTQYF. In DNA, the CDR3 is TGTGCCAGCAGCTCAAGGTGGGGGGAGGATACGCAGTATTTT.

This clonotype was counted only a few times. The J gene is TRBJ2-3, the V gene TRBV20-1; the D gene is possibly TRBD2 (5 bases). This CDR3 contains 13 residues. From germline, CDR1 is DFQATT and CDR2 SNEGSKA (reference sequence). V was pared by 7 bases and J by 1 base, with 12 bases between. CDR3 region: CSESGRGTDTQYF. The DNA for the CDR3 is TGCAGTGAGTCGGGAAGAGGCACAGATACGCAGTATTTT.

The chain couples TRBV4-1 to TRBJ2-6, with 10 positions matching TRBD1. V shed 1 base, J shed 0 bases, and the junction held 9 bases outside the gene matches. The CDR3 extends over 20 amino acids. The germline V gene encodes CDR1 MGHRA and CDR2 YSYEKL. CDR3 nucleotide sequence: TGCGCCAGCAGCCAAGGTTGGACAGGGGGGCCGAGCTCTGGGGCCAACGTCCTGACTTTC. Protein product: CASSQGWTGGPSSGANVLTF.

The chain combines TRBV11-2 with TRBJ2-5; no clear D gene. The CDR3 sequence is 13 residues long. Germline values: CDR1 SGHAT, CDR2 FQNNGV. With 5 bases removed from V and 1 base from J, the gap between germline ends came to 8 bases. The CDR3 DNA is TGTGCCAGCAGCCTGACGTTCCAAGAGACCCAGTACTTC. This encodes CASSLTFQETQYF.

CDR3 sequence reads: CSALVRTGVGYTF. Written as DNA, the CDR3 is TGCAGTGCCCTTGTAAGGACAGGGGTTGGCTACACCTTC. The rearrangement joins TRBV20-1 to TRBJ1-2; 9 positions agree with TRBD1. The V segment lost 6 bases and the J segment 7 bases; nucleotides outside the gene matches: 9. Germline V gene sequence: CDR1 DFQATT, CDR2 SNEGSKA (reference sequence). The CDR3 covers 13 residues.

The rearrangement uses TRBV12-3 or TRBV12-4 and TRBJ1-1; D unclear. Trimming took off 2 bases at V and 0 bases at J, with 10 bases between the two ends. The CDR3 extends over 15 amino acids. The CDR3 DNA follows: TGTGCCAGCAGTTTAAATGAGGCACTGAACACTGAAGCTTTCTTT. Its translation is CASSLNEALNTEAFF.

This clonotype was counted only a few times. The chain carries TRBV7-9 and TRBJ1-2, with 9 bases that match TRBD1. Germline loops: CDR1 SEHNR, CDR2 FQNEAQ (reference sequence). CDR3 length equals 16 residues. V was clipped by 1 base and J by 5 bases; unmatched bases: 8. CDR3 sequence reads: CASSLGRRDRDYGYTF. The CDR3 DNA is TGTGCCAGCAGCTTAGGTAGACGGGACAGGGATTATGGCTACACCTTC.

This clonotype was counted a few times. The chain joins TRBV20-1 to TRBJ1-1; D gene ambiguous. From germline, CDR1 is DFQATT and CDR2 SNEGSKA (reference sequence). The V end lost 5 bases, the J end lost 1 base, and 5 bases lay between the germline ends. The CDR3 is made up of 11 amino acids. The CDR3 sequence: CSAGKNTEAFF. The DNA of the CDR3 is TGCAGTGCTGGGAAGAACACTGAAGCTTTCTTT.

The table lists this clonotype with a few counts. The chain links TRBV5-1 to TRBJ1-6; D uncertain. The V gene lost 0 bases and the J gene lost 7 bases, with 11 bases spanning the gap. Germline V gives CDR1 SGHRS, CDR2 YFSETQ. This CDR3 spans 15 amino acids. CDR3 coding DNA: TGCGCCAGCAGCTTGGTCACAGCAGAAAATTCACCCCTCCACTTT. Translating gives CASSLVTAENSPLHF.

The chain employs TRBV20-1 and TRBJ1-5, with unresolved D. This CDR3 has 15 residues. V was cut by 1 base and J by 0 bases, with 10 bases left in between. Germline CDR1 reads DFQATT; CDR2 reads SNEGSKA (reference sequence). CDR3 in DNA: TGCAGTGCTAGAGTAGCGGAAAATAGCAATCAGCCCCAGCATTTT. This codes for CSARVAENSNQPQHF.

This clonotype was detected only a few times. The V call is TRBV5-1, the J call TRBJ2-1; no reliable D call. The CDR3 covers 14 residues. Deletions cut 1 base from V and 7 bases from J, with 12 bases between. Germline assignment: CDR1 SGHRS and CDR2 YFSETQ. The CDR3 DNA follows: TGCGCCAGCAGCTTGAGGACGGCCTGGAATGAGCAGTTCTTC. Its protein product is CASSLRTAWNEQFF. Drawing the rest from reference TRBV5-1 and TRBJ2-1, the complete variable domain is KAGVTQTPRYLIKTRGQQVTLSCSPISGHRSVSWYQQTPGQGLQFLFEYFSETQRNKGNFPGRFSGRQFSNSRSEMNVSTLELGDSALYLCASSLRTAWNEQFFGPGTRLTVL.

V gene TRBV29-1 combines with J gene TRBJ2-1, with 12 positions matching TRBD2. CDR1 and CDR2 (germline): SQVTM, ANQGSEA. V lost 7 bases, J lost 4 bases, and 5 bases stayed unmatched. CDR3 size: 14 residues. The CDR3 spells CSDKTSGGYNEQFF. The DNA for the CDR3 is TGCAGCGATAAGACTAGCGGGGGATACAATGAGCAGTTCTTC.

The rearrangement links TRBV27 to TRBJ2-6; unclear D gene. The CDR3 runs to 15 residues. Trimming removed 3 bases from V and 0 bases from J, with 6 bases in between. Germline V gene lookup returns CDR1 MNHEY and CDR2 SMNVEV (reference sequence). The CDR3 bases are TGTGCCAGCAGTTTTGGTCCCTCTGGGGCCAACGTCCTGACTTTC. This translates into CASSFGPSGANVLTF.

The V call is TRBV6-6, the J call TRBJ2-7; the D gene could be TRBD1 or TRBD2 (5 bases each). Trimming cost V 4 bases and J 2 bases, with 18 bases left between them. The CDR3 length is 16 residues. Germline CDR1 and CDR2: MNHNY and SVGAGI (reference sequence). CDR3 loop: CASSSPRRGPTYEQYF. The DNA of the CDR3 is TGTGCCAGCAGTTCTCCCCGAAGGGGACCGACCTACGAGCAGTACTTC.

This clonotype has more than one count but fewer than ten. The rearrangement joins TRBV20-1 to TRBJ1-2; D call uncertain. The CDR3 consists of 9 residues. The germline CDR1 and CDR2 sequences are DFQATT and SNEGSKA (reference sequence). V lost 4 bases, J lost 6 bases, and 3 bases lay in between. The CDR3 region is CSATDGYTF. The CDR3 DNA follows: TGCAGTGCTACAGATGGCTACACCTTC.

The J gene is TRBJ2-4, the V gene TRBV20-1; 7 positions agree with TRBD2. Germline V gives CDR1 DFQATT, CDR2 SNEGSKA (reference sequence). This CDR3 spans 13 amino acids. Unmatched junction bases numbered 8, after V lost 6 bases and J lost 6 bases. The CDR3 DNA sequence: TGCAGTGCGCATGGGCGGGGGTCAAACATTCAGTACTTC. It translates to CSAHGRGSNIQYF.

The chain joins TRBV11-2 to TRBJ2-5; 9 bases fit TRBD2. V was clipped by 5 bases and J by 4 bases; unmatched bases: 11. There are 16 residues in the CDR3. Germline-derived CDR1 and CDR2 are SGHAT and FQNNGV. CDR3 nucleotides: TGTGCCAGCAGCCTCCATGGTCTAGCGGGGACAGAGACCCAGTACTTC. Protein sequence: CASSLHGLAGTETQYF. The full variable domain, with the rest looked up from reference TRBV11-2 and TRBJ2-5, is EAGVAQSPRYKIIEKRQSVAFWCNPISGHATLYWYQQILGQGPKLLIQFQNNGVVDDSQLPKDRFSAERLKGVDSTLKIQPAKLEDSAVYLCASSLHGLAGTETQYFGPGTRLLVL.

CDR3 nucleotide sequence: TGTGCCAGCAGCCGGGGACGGCGAACGTCTCGCGAACACTATGGCTACACCTTC. Translated, it gives CASSRGRRTSREHYGYTF. The chain joins TRBV14 to TRBJ1-2, with D possibly being TRBD1 (5 bases). The CDR3 has 18 residues. Germline V gene data show CDR1 as SGHDN and CDR2 as FVKESK. V was shortened by 4 bases and J by 3 bases, with 24 bases between the two germline ends.

The V gene is TRBV6-5, the J gene TRBJ2-3; D is possibly TRBD1 or TRBD2 (6 bases each). CDR1 is MNHEY, CDR2 SVGAGI, per germline. There are 16 residues in the CDR3. The ends were cut back, 0 bases at V and 0 bases at J, with 10 bases in the middle. The CDR3: CASSYSGGRSTDTQYF. CDR3 sequence (DNA): TGTGCCAGCAGTTACTCGGGGGGCCGTAGCACAGATACGCAGTATTTT.